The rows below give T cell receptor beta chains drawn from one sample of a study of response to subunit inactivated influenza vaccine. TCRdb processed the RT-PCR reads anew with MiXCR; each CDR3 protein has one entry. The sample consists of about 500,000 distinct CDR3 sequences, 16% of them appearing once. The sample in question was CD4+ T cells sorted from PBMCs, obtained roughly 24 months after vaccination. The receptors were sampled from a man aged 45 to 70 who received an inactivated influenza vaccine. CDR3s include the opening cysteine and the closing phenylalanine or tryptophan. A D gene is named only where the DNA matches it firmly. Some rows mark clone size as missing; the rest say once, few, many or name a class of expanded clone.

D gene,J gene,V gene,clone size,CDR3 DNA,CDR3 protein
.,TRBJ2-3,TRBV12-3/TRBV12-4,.,TGTGCCAGCAGCCCAGGGTACGGCACAGATACGCAGTATTTT,CASSPGYGTDTQYF
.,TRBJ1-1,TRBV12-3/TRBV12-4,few,TGTGCCAGCGCCGGAGGAGGAAACACTGAAGCTTTCTTT,CASAGGGNTEAFF
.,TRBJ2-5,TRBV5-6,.,TGTGCCAGCAGTAGGGCGGGTTTAGAAGAGACCCAGTACTTC,CASSRAGLEETQYF
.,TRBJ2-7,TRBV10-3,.,TGTGCCATCGCCACGGTTTTCTACGAGCAGTACTTC,CAIATVFYEQYF
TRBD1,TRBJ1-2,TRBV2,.,TGTGCCAGCAGTGGGGACGGACAGGGAATATTGGGCTACACCTTC,CASSGDGQGILGYTF
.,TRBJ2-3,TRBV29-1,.,TGCAGCGCATCTACTAGCACAGATACGCAGTATTTT,CSASTSTDTQYF
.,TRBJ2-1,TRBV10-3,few,TGTGCCGGCGCAAGGGCGTCCTACAATGAGCAGTTCTTC,CAGARASYNEQFF
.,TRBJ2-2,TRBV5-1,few,TGCGCCAGCAGCAAACGACAGGATAACGGGGAGCTGTTTTTT,CASSKRQDNGELFF
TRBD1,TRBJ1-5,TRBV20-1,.,TGCAGTGCTAGAGAGACAGGGTCTAGCAATCAGCCCCAGCATTTT,CSARETGSSNQPQHF
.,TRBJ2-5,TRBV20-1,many,TGCAGTGCTAGAGAAAGGGCAAAGTACCAAGAGACCCAGTACTTC,CSARERAKYQETQYF
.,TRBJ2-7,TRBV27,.,TGTGCCAGCAGGGTCATCAAAGGGGTTAGCTTCTACGAGCAGTACTTC,CASRVIKGVSFYEQYF
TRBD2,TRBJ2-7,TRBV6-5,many,TGTGCCAGCAGAGACTCGCGGGAGTTCTACGAGCAGTACTTC,CASRDSREFYEQYF
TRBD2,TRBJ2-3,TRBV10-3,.,TGTGCCATCAGCGGGACTAGCGGCGCCTCGGGCACAGATACGCAGTATTTT,CAISGTSGASGTDTQYF
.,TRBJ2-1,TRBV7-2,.,TGTGCCAGCAGCTCGGGGGGCCAGGGCAATGAGCAGTTCTTC,CASSSGGQGNEQFF
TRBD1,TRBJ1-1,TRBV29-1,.,TGCAGCGCTACCGGGACAGGGGTTAGTGAAGCTTTCTTT,CSATGTGVSEAFF
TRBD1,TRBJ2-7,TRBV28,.,TGTGCCAGCACTTTGGACAGGTATGCCTACGAGCAGTACTTC,CASTLDRYAYEQYF
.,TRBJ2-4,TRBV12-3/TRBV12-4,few,TGTGCCAGCAGTTTATGGCAGGGCAGACAGTACTTC,CASSLWQGRQYF
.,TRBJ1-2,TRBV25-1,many,TGTGCCAGCAGTGAACCGGGGTACGGCTACACCTTC,CASSEPGYGYTF